The rows below give T cell receptor beta chains drawn from one sample of a study of T cells after somatic rescue of genetic block. The assay was immunoSEQ multiplex PCR, and TCRdb's table has in-frame clones only and misses some. The data show around 100,000 clones, with about 89% seen just once and more than 1.4% held by the top ten. Source material: peripheral blood mononuclear cells (PBMCs). The origin of the receptors is a woman between 18 and 30 years old. Both conserved end residues are part of each CDR3.

TRBJ1-4	TRBV30	CAWQEATNEKLFF
TRBJ2-7	TRBV4-3	CASSSGTGGLGYEQYF
TRBJ2-5	TRBV27	CASSFNGGGRTQYF
TRBJ2-2	TRBV27	CASSNTGELFF
TRBJ1-5	TRBV4-3	CASSPDRNQPQHF
TRBJ2-3	TRBV5-1	CASSGGLPTDTQYF
TRBJ2-5	TRBV19	CASSIGGDGTQYF
TRBJ2-7	TRBV5-1	CASNPLGSNYEQYF
TRBJ2-2	TRBV11-3	CASSSGQGSNTGELFF
TRBJ1-5	TRBV9	CASSSTGDGDQPQHF
TRBJ1-5	TRBV19	CATQGYGQPQHF
TRBJ2-5	TRBV9	CASSANRGLGETQYF
TRBJ2-7	TRBV6-5	CASSYSKQLSYEQYF
TRBJ2-2	TRBV19	CASSRGQITGELFF
TRBJ1-1	TRBV13	CASSPRQAEAFF
TRBJ1-1	TRBV5-1	CASSGETYTEAFF
TRBJ1-5	TRBV28	CASSRTGGGPGQPQHF
TRBJ2-1	TRBV12-5	CASVHWGAGARLHSYNEQFF
TRBJ2-7	TRBV5-5	CASSSLELVSQNEQYF
TRBJ2-1	TRBV6-4	CASSETAGSYNEQFF
TRBJ1-2	TRBV15	CATSREGQGNYGYTF
TRBJ2-7	TRBV5-4	CASSSSGGDYEQYF
TRBJ1-1	TRBV2	CASSGRRSAMNTEAFF
TRBJ2-2	TRBV6-6	CASTSGQGNTGELFF
TRBJ1-2	TRBV5-4	CASSSGQAIYGYTF
TRBJ1-6	TRBV13	CASRRAEADSPLHF
TRBJ1-1	TRBV5-1	CASSLEARGGEAFF
TRBJ2-5	TRBV10-3	CAIKRGPQETQYF